Reported below is one TCR beta chain. The data belong to a study of blood T cell repertoires in COVID-19. Study summary: From T cells, B-cell-depleted T cells, or PBMCs came the material, which was cDNA or gDNA.

Assay used: immunoSEQ multiplex PCR; TCRdb lists only in-frame clones, some missing. The sample contains roughly 250,000 clones, about 89% of which appear only once. This CDR3 spans 13 amino acids. V lost 5 bases and J lost 6; bases outside the gene matches: 5. CDR1 is SGHDT and CDR2 is YYEEEE in the germline V gene. The rearrangement joins TRBV5-6 to TRBJ1-5, with 7 bases matching TRBD1. The sequencing input was PBMCs or T cells enriched from blood (not recorded which). This receptor was obtained from a man aged 40-55 years who had recovered from COVID-19. This CDR3 is CASRIQGSQPQHF. CDR3 in DNA: TGTGCCAGCAGGATACAGGGGAGTCAGCCCCAGCATTTT. Looking up the rest from reference TRBV5-6 and TRBJ1-5 gives the full variable domain: DAGVTQSPTHLIKTRGQQVTLRCSPKSGHDTVSWYQQALGQGPQFIFQYYEEEERQRGNFPDRFSGHQFPNYSSELNVNALLLGDSALYLCASRIQGSQPQHFGDGTRLSIL.